The 3 T cell receptor beta chains reported below all come from one sample, sequenced in a study of beta chain features in type 1 diabetes. Study observations and caveats: TCRB CDR3 length was moderately but significantly reduced in all four CD4+ subsets of Type 1 diabetes patients.

All of the isolated RNA was reverse transcribed, so expressed TCRB transcripts were sequenced. Some clones are missing from TCRdb's copy, which holds only in-frame ones; the method was immunoSEQ multiplex PCR. Of around 650,000 clones listed, around 12% are singletons. Antigens of these TCRs are unknown. The sequenced material came from naive CD4+ T cells from blood. The receptors were gathered from a man aged 25 to 40 with type 1 diabetes.

This clone was observed a few times. V usage is TRBV19 and J usage is TRBJ2-3; D is possibly TRBD2 (5 bases). The CDR3 is 16 amino acids. Germline CDR1 and CDR2: LNHDA and SQIVND (reference sequence). With 10 bases removed from V and 2 bases from J, the gap between germline ends came to 22 bases. CDR3 DNA: TGTGCCACCGGGGAAAACCCCAGGCCCGTCACAGATACGCAGTATTTT. As protein: CATGENPRPVTDTQYF.

Only a few counts were recorded for this clone. V and J are TRBV7-2 and TRBJ2-3; 11 nucleotides agree with TRBD2. Per germline, CDR1 SGHTA and CDR2 FQGNSA. J was trimmed by 4 bases and V by 6 bases; bases with no gene match: 6. The CDR3 has 15 residues. CDR3 DNA sequence: TGTGCCAGCAGAGATAGCGGGGGGGCGGCAGATACGCAGTATTTT. Amino acids: CASRDSGGAADTQYF.

This clone has only a few counts. The chain has TRBV7-2 and TRBJ1-2; D not resolved. The CDR3 has 16 residues. The V and J ends lost 0 bases and 2 bases respectively, with 13 bases between them. Per the germline V gene, CDR1 is SGHTA and CDR2 is FQGNSA. This chain's CDR3 is CASSLAQLQTNYGYTF. DNA for the CDR3: TGTGCCAGCAGCTTAGCGCAATTACAGACCAACTATGGCTACACCTTC.